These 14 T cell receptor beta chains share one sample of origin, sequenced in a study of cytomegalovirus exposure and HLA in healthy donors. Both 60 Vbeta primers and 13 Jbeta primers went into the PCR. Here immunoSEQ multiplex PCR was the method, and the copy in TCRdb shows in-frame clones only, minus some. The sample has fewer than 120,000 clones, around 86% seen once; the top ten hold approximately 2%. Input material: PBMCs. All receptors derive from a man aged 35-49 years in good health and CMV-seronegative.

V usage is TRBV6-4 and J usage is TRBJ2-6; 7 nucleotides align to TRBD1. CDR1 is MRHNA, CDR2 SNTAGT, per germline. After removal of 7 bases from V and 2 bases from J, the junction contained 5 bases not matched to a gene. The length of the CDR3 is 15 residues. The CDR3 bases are TGTGCCAGCAACTTTGGGACAGCTGGGGCCAACGTCCTGACTTTC. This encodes CASNFGTAGANVLTF.

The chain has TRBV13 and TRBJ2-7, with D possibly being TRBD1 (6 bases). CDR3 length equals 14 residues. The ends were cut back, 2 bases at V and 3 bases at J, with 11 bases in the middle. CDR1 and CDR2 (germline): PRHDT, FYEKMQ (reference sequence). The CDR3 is CASSLITGNYEQYF. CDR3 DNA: TGTGCCAGCAGCTTAATAACAGGGAACTACGAGCAGTACTTC.

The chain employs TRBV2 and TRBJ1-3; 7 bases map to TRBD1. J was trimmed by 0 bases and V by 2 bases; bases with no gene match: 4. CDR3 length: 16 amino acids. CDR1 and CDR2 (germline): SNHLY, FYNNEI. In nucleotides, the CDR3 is TGTGCCAGCAGTGAATTAGGGGGCGGCTCTGGAAACACCATATATTTT. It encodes CASSELGGGSGNTIYF.

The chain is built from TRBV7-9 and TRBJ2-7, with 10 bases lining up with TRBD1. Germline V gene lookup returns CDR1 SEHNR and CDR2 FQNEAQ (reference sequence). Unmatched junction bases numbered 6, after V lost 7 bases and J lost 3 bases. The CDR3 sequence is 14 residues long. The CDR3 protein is CASKSGTGVYEQYF. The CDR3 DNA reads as TGTGCCAGCAAATCCGGGACAGGGGTCTACGAGCAGTACTTC.

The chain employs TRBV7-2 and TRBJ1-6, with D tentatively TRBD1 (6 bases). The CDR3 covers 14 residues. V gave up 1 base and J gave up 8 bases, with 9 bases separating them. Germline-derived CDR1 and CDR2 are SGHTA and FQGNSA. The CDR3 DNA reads TGTGCCAGCAGCTTAGGCAGGGGAGATTCACCCCTCCACTTT. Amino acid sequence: CASSLGRGDSPLHF.

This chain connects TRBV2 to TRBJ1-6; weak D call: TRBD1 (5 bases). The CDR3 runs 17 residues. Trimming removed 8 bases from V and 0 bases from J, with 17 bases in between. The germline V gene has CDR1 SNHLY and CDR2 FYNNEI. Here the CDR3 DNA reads TGTGCCAGCGGCCCGGGGGGGGACCTCTCCTATAATTCACCCCTCCACTTT. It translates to CASGPGGDLSYNSPLHF.

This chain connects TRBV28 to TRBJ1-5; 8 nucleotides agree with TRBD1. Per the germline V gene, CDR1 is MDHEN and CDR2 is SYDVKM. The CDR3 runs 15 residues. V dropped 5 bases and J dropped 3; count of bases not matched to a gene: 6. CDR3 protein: CASSRTGLPNQPQHF. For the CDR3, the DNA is TGTGCCAGCAGTAGGACAGGGCTACCCAATCAGCCCCAGCATTTT.

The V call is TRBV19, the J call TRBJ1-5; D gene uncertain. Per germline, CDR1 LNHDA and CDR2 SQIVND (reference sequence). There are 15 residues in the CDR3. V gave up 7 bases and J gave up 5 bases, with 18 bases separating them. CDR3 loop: CASKEAAPRDQPQHF. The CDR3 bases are TGTGCCAGTAAAGAGGCAGCCCCGAGGGATCAGCCCCAGCATTTT.

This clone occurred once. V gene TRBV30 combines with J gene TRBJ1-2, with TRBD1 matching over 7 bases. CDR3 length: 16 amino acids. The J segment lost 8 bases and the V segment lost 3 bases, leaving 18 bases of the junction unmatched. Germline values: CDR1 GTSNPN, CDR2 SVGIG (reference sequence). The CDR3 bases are TGTGCCTGGAGAGAAACAGGGGTTCTCTATTCGGGAGGCTACACCTTC. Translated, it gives CAWRETGVLYSGGYTF. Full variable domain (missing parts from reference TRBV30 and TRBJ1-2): SQTIHQWPATLVQPVGSPLSLECTVEGTSNPNLYWYRQAAGRGLQLLFYSVGIGQISSEVPQNLSASRPQDRQFILSSKKLLLSDSGFYLCAWRETGVLYSGGYTFGSGTRLTVV.

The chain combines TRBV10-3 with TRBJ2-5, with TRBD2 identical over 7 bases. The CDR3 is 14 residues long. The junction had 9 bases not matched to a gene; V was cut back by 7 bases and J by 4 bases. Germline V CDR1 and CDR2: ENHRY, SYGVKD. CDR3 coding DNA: TGTGCCATCACCGAGGGAGGGATGGCAGAGACCCAGTACTTC. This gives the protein CAITEGGMAETQYF.

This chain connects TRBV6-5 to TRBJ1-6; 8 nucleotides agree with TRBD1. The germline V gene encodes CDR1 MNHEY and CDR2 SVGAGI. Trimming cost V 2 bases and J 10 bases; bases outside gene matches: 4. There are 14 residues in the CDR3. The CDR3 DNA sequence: TGTGCCAGCAGTTACGACAGGGGTGGGTCACCCCTCCACTTT. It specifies CASSYDRGGSPLHF.

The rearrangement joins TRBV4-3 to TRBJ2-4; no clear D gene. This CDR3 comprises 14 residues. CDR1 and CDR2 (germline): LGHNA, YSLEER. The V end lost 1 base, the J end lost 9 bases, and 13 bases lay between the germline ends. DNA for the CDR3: TGCGCCAGCAGCCAAGTACCGAGGCTAGGCATTCAGTACTTC. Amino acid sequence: CASSQVPRLGIQYF.

The CDR3 nucleotides read TGTGCCAGCAGCTTATTAACAGGGGAAGGGGAGACCCAGTACTTC. It translates to CASSLLTGEGETQYF. This chain joins TRBV7-9 and TRBJ2-5; 7 bases are shared with TRBD1. The germline V gene encodes CDR1 SEHNR and CDR2 FQNEAQ (reference sequence). The CDR3 has 15 residues. J was trimmed by 5 bases and V by 2 bases; bases with no gene match: 8.

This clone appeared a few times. The CDR3 sequence is CASRRSGANVLTF. In nucleotides, the CDR3 is TGTGCCAGCAGGCGCTCTGGGGCCAACGTCCTGACTTTC. This chain joins TRBV6-5 and TRBJ2-6, with no clear D. With 6 bases removed from V and 0 bases from J, the gap between germline ends came to 3 bases. The CDR3 covers 13 residues. Germline V CDR1 and CDR2: MNHEY, SVGAGI.